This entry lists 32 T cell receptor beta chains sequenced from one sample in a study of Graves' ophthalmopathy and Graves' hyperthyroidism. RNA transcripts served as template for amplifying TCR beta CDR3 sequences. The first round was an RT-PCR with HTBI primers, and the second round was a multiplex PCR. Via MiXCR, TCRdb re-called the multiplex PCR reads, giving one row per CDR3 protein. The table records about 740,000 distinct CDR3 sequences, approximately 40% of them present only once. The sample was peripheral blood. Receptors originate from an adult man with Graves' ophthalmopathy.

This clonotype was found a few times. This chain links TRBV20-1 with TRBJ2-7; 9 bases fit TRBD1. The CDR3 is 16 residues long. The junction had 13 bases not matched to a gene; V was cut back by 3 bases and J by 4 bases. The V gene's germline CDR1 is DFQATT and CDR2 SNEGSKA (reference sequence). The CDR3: CSASIPGQGLAYEQYF. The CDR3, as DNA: TGCAGTGCTAGCATACCGGGACAGGGCTTGGCTTACGAGCAGTACTTC.

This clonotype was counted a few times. CDR3 protein: CASSEGTGGRSGELFF. The DNA of the CDR3 is TGTGCCAGCAGCGAGGGTACAGGGGGCCGAAGCGGGGAGCTGTTTTTT. The rearrangement joins TRBV9 to TRBJ2-2, with 9 bases identical to TRBD1. CDR3 length equals 16 residues. Trimming removed 3 bases from V and 7 bases from J; junction bases left unmatched: 10. The V gene's germline CDR1 is SGDLS and CDR2 YYNGEE. The complete variable domain, with remaining parts taken from reference TRBV9 and TRBJ2-2, reads DSGVTQTPKHLITATGQRVTLRCSPRSGDLSVYWYQQSLDQGLQFLIQYYNGEERAKGNILERFSAQQFPDLHSELNLSSLELGDSALYFCASSEGTGGRSGELFFGEGSRLTVL.

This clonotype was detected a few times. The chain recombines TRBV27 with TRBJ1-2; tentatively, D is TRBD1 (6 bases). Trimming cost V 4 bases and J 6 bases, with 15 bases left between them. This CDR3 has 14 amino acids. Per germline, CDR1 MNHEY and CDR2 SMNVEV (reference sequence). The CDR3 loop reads CASSSGGRWNGYTF. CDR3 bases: TGTGCCAGCAGTTCCGGGGGCAGGTGGAATGGCTACACCTTC.

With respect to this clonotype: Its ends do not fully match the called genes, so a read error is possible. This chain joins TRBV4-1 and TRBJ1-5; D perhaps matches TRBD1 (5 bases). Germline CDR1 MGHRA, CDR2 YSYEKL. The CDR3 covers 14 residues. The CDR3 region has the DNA TGCGCCAGCAGCCAAGATTGGGGGAGTCAGCCCCGGCATTTT. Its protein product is CASSQDWGSQPRHF.

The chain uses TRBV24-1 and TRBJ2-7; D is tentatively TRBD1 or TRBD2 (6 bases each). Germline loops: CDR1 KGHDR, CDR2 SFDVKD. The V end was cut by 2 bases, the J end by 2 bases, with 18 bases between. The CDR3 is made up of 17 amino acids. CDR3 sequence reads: CATSDSSYTGATYEQYF. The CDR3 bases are TGTGCCACCAGTGATTCCTCGTACACGGGGGCCACCTACGAGCAGTACTTC.

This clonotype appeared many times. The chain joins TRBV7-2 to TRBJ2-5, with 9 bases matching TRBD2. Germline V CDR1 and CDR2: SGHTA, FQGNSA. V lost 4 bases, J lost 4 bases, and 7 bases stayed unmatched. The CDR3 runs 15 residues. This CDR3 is CASSSEGLAGETQYF. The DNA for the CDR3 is TGTGCCAGCAGCTCGGAGGGACTAGCCGGAGAGACCCAGTACTTC.

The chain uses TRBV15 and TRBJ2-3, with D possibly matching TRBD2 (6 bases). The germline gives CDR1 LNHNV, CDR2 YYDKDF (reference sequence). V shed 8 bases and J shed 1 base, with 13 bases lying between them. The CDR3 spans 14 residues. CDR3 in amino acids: CATASGEGTDTQYF. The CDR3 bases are TGTGCCACCGCTTCCGGGGAGGGCACAGATACGCAGTATTTT. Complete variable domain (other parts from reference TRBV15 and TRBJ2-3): DAMVIQNPRYQVTQFGKPVTLSCSQTLNHNVMYWYQQKSSQAPKLLFHYYDKDFNNEADTPDNFQSRRPNTSFCFLDIRSPGLGDTAMYLCATASGEGTDTQYFGPGTRLTVL.

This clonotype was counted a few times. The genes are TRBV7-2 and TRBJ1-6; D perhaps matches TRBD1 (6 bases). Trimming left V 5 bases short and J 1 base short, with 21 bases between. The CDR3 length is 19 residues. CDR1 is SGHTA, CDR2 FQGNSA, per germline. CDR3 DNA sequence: TGTGCCAGCAGCCAAGATTCTGGGGGCCGTTTATCCTATAATTCACCCCTCCACTTT. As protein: CASSQDSGGRLSYNSPLHF. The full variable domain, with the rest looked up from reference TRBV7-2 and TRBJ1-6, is GAGVSQSPSNKVTEKGKDVELRCDPISGHTALYWYRQSLGQGLEFLIYFQGNSAPDKSGLPSDRFSAERTGGSVSTLTIQRTQQEDSAVYLCASSQDSGGRLSYNSPLHFGNGTRLTVT.

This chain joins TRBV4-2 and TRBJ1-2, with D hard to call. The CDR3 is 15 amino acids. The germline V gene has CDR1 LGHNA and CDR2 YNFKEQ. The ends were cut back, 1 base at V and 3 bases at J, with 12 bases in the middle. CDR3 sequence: CASSQVWGSDYGYTF. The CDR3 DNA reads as TGTGCCAGCAGCCAAGTATGGGGTTCGGACTATGGCTACACCTTC.

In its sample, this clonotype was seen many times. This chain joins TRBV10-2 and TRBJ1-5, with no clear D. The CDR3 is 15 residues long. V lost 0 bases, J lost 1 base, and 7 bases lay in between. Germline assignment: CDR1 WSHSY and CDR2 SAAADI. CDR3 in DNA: TGCGCCAGCAGTGAGTCGGCGCGGAGCAATCAGCCCCAGCATTTT. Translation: CASSESARSNQPQHF.

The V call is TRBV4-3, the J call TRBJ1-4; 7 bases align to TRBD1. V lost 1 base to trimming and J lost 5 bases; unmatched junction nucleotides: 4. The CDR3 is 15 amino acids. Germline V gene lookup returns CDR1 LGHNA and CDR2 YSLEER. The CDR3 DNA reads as TGCGCCAGCAGCCAAGGCAAGGGGGCGAATGAAAAACTGTTTTTT. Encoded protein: CASSQGKGANEKLFF.

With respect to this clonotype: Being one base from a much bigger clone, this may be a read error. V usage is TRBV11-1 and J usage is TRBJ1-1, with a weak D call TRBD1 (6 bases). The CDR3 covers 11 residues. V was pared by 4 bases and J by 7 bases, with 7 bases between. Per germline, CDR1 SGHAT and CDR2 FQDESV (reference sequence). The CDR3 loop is CASSWTDEAFF. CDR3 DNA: TGTGCCAGCAGCTGGACAGATGAAGCTTTCTTT.

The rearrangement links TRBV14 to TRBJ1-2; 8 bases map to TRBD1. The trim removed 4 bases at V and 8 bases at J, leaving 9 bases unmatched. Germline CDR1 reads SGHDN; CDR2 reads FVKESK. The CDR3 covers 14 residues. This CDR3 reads CASSRRSGGFGYTF. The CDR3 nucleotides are TGTGCCAGCAGCCGTCGGTCAGGGGGCTTCGGCTACACCTTC.

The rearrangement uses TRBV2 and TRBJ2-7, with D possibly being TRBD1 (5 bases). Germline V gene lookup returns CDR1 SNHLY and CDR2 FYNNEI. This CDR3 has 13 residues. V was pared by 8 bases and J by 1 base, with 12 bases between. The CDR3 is CASAADRSYEQYF. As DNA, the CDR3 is TGTGCCAGCGCTGCCGACAGATCCTACGAGCAGTACTTC.

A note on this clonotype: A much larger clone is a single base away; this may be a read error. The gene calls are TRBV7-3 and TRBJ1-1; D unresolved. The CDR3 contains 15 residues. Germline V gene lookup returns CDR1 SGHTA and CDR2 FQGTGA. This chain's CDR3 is CAGSLSRAMNTEAFF. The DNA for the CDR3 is TGTGCCGGCAGCTTAAGCCGGGCAATGAACACTGAAGCTTTCTTT. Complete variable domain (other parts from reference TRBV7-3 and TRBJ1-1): GAGVSQTPSNKVTEKGKYVELRCDPISGHTALYWYRQSLGQGPEFLIYFQGTGAADDSGLPNDRFFAVRPEGSVSTLKIQRTERGDSAVYLCAGSLSRAMNTEAFFGQGTRLTVV.

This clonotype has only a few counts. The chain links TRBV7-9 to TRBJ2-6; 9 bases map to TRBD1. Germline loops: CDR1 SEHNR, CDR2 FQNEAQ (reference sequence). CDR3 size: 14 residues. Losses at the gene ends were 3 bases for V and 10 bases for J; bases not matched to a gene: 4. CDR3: CASSLGTGSNVLTF. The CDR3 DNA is TGTGCCAGCAGCTTGGGGACAGGGTCTAACGTCCTGACTTTC.

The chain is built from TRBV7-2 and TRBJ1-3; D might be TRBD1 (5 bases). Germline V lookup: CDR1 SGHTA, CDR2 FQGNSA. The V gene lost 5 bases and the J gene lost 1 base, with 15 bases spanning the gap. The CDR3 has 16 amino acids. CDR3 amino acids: CASSPRGRGSGNTIYF. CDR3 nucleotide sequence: TGTGCCAGCAGCCCCCGGGGCCGGGGATCTGGAAACACCATATATTTT. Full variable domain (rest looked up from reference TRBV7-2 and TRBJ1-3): GAGVSQSPSNKVTEKGKDVELRCDPISGHTALYWYRQSLGQGLEFLIYFQGNSAPDKSGLPSDRFSAERTGGSVSTLTIQRTQQEDSAVYLCASSPRGRGSGNTIYFGEGSWLTVV.

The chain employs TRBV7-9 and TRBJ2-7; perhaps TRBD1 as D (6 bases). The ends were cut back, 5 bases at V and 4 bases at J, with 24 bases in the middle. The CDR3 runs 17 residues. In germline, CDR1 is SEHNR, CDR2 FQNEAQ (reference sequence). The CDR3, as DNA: TGTGCCAGCAGCCGACATGTCGGAAGGGCAGGGGCTTACGAGCAGTACTTC. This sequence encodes CASSRHVGRAGAYEQYF.

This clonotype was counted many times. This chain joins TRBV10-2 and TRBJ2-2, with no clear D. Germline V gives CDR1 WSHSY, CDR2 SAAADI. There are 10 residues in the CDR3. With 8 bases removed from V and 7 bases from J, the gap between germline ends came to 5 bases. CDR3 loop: CASSDGELFF. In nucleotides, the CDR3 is TGCGCCAGCTCGGACGGGGAGCTGTTTTTT.

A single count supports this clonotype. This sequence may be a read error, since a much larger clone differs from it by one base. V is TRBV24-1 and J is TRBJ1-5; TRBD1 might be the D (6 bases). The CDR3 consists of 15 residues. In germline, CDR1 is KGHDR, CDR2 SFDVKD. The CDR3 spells CAASDSTGSGQPQHF. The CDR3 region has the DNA TGTGCCGCCAGTGACTCCACAGGGTCCGGGCAGCCCCAGCATTTT.

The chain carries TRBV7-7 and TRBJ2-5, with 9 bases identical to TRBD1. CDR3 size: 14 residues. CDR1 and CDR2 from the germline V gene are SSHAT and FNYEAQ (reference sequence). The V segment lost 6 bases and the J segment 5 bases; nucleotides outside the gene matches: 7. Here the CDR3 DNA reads TGTGCCAGCAGGCATACAGGGGGCGGGGAGACCCAGTACTTC. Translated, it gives CASRHTGGGETQYF.

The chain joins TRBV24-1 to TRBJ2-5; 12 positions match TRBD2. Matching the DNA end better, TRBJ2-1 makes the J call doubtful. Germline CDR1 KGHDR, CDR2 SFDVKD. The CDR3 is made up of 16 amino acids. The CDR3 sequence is CATSDIGTSGRNEQFF. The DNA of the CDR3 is TGTGCCACCAGTGATATAGGGACTAGCGGGCGCAATGAGCAGTTCTTC.

CDR3 sequence reads: CAWSGQYNSPLHF. CDR3 sequence (DNA): TGTGCCTGGAGTGGGCAGTACAATTCACCCCTCCACTTT. This chain uses TRBV11-1 with TRBJ1-6; D is unclear. This CDR3 has 13 residues. Germline V gene sequence: CDR1 SGHAT, CDR2 FQDESV (reference sequence). With 11 bases removed from V and 7 bases from J, the gap between germline ends came to 15 bases.

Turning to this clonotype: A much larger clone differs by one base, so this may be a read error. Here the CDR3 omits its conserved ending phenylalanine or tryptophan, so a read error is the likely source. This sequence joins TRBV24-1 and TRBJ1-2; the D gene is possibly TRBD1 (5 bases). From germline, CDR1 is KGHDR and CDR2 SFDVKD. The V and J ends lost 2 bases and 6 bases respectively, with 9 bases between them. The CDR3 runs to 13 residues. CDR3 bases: TGTGCCACCAGTGATTCGGGGGTTGATGGCTACACCTCC. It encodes CATSDSGVDGYTS.

The CDR3 region has the DNA TGTGCCAGCAGTGTAGGACAGGGGACTCCCGAGCAGTACTTC. Translating it yields CASSVGQGTPEQYF. J is TRBJ2-7 and V is TRBV6-1; 9 bases are a match to TRBD1. Germline CDR1 is MNHNS and CDR2 is SASEGT. V shed 4 bases and J 6 bases; nucleotides not matched to a gene: 7. The length of the CDR3 is 14 residues.

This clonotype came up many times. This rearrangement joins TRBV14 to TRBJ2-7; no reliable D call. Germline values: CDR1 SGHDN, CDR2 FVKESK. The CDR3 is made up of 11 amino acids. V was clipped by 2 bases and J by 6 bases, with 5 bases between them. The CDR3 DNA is TGTGCCAGCAGCCAACTTGCCGAGCAGTACTTC. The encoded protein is CASSQLAEQYF.

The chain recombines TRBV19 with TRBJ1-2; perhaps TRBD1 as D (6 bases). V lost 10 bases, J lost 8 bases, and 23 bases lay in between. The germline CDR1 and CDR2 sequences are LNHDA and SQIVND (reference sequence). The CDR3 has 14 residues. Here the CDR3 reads CATRGQPPLDGYTF. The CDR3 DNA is TGTGCCACCCGCGGACAGCCGCCCCTCGACGGCTACACCTTC.

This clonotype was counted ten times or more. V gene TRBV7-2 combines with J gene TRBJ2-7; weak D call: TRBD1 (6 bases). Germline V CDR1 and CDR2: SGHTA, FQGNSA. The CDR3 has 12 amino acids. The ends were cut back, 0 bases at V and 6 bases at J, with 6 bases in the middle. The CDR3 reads CASSLAGGEQYF. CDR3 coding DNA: TGTGCCAGCAGCTTAGCAGGGGGCGAGCAGTACTTC.

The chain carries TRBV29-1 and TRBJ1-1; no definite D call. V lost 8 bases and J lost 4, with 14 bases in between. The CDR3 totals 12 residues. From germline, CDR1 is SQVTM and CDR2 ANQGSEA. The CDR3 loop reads CSPREGGTEAFF. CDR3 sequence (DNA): TGCAGCCCTCGAGAGGGTGGCACTGAAGCTTTCTTT.

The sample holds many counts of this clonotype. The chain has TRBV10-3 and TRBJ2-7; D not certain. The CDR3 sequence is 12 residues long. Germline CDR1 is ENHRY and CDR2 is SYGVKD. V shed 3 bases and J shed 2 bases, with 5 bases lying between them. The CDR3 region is CAISDTAYEQYF. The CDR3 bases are TGTGCCATCAGTGACACAGCCTACGAGCAGTACTTC.

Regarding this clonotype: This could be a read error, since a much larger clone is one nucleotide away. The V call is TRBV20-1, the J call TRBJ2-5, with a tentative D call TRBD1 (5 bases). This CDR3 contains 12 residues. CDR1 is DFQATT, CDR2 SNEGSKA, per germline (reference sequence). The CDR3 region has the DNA TGCAGTGCTAGAGTAGGACAAGAGGCCCAGTACTTC. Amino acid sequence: CSARVGQEAQYF.

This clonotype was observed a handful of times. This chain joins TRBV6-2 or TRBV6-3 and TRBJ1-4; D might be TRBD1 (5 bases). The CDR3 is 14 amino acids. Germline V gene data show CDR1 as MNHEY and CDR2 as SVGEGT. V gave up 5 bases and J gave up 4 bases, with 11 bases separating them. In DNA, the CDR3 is TGTGCCAGCAGTCGACAGCAAGTTAATGAAAAACTGTTTTTT. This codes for CASSRQQVNEKLFF.